The next 2 T cell receptor beta chains were all read from a single sample in a study of blood T cell repertoires in COVID-19. Method: immunoSEQ multiplex PCR; TCRdb's copy keeps in-frame clones and lacks some. This sample has 400,000 to 500,000 clones, with roughly 89% found just once. What was sequenced was peripheral blood. These receptor sequences come from a woman younger than 45 with active or convalescent COVID-19.

The rearrangement uses TRBV2 and TRBJ1-4, with D maybe TRBD1 (5 bases). CDR1 and CDR2 (germline): SNHLY, FYNNEI. This CDR3 has 15 residues. Trimming left V 7 bases short and J 0 bases short, with 12 bases between. CDR3 in DNA: TGTGCCAGCACCAGGGAAGGGTCAACTAATGAAAAACTGTTTTTT. Its protein is CASTREGSTNEKLFF.

This clone is a singleton in its sample. The chain carries TRBV7-9 and TRBJ1-2; 9 bases match TRBD1. The CDR3 totals 15 residues. J was trimmed by 3 bases and V by 5 bases; bases with no gene match: 7. Germline CDR1 reads SEHNR; CDR2 reads FQNEAQ (reference sequence). The CDR3 spells CASSQGQGRYYGYTF. DNA for the CDR3: TGTGCCAGCAGCCAAGGACAGGGGAGGTACTATGGCTACACCTTC. Combining the CDR3 with reference TRBV7-9 and TRBJ1-2 gives the whole variable domain DTGVSQNPRHKITKRGQNVTFRCDPISEHNRLYWYRQTLGQGPEFLTYFQNEAQLEKSRLLSDRFSAERPKGSFSTLEIQRTEQGDSAMYLCASSQGQGRYYGYTFGSGTRLTVV.